This TCR beta chain emerged from a study of monozygotic twins with inflammatory bowel disease. Study-level results: Limited statistical power may explain no repertoire similarity difference between concordant and discordant twins. Clonotypes shared with others were fewer in IBD patients than in healthy twins, especially with disease activity.

Investigators pulled total RNA out of whole blood and did not sort T cells. Germline V gene data show CDR1 as MGHRA and CDR2 as YSYEKL. The CDR3 spans 17 residues. TCRdb reprocessed the 5' RACE reads and reports one entry per CDR3 protein, with no DNA. The table lists about 160,000 distinct CDR3 sequences. About this clonotype: Its antigen is as yet unknown.

The sequencing sample was made of blood. V gene TRBV4-1 combines with J gene TRBJ2-3; as DNA is missing, the TRBD2 call by TCRdb cannot be tested. The sequence was collected from a human donor with ulcerative colitis or Crohn's disease, or a healthy co-twin of an affected twin (not recorded which). CDR3 in amino acids: CASSQIPSRAYTDTQYF.